The source of this T cell receptor beta chain is a study of T cells in Graves' hyperthyroidism and ophthalmopathy. This CDR3 region has 13 residues. Per germline, CDR1 KGHSH and CDR2 LQKENI. Concerning this clonotype itself: A much larger clone lies a single base off, so this may be a read error.

RNA transcripts served as the template for amplifying TCR beta CDR3 regions. With the HTBI primer set, the TCR CDR3 went through a first round of RT-PCR. One entry per CDR3 protein, called by TCRdb with MiXCR from the multiplex PCR reads. The repertoire holds 600,000 to 750,000 distinct CDR3 sequences, with 17% as singletons. The source of this sequence is a man aged 45-65 years with Graves' hyperthyroidism. The chain combines TRBV18 with TRBJ2-3, with no clear D. The sample was blood. In nucleotides, the CDR3 is TGTGCCAGCTCACCGCGGAGCACAGATATGCAGTATTTT. Its protein is CASSPRSTDMQYF. The full variable domain, completed using reference TRBV18 and TRBJ2-3, is NAGVMQNPRHLVRRRGQEARLRCSPMKGHSHVYWYRQLPEEGLKFMVYLQKENIIDESGMPKERFSAEFPKEGPSILRIQQVVRGDSAAYFCASSPRSTDMQYFGPGTRLTVL.